The 10 T cell receptor beta chains below all came from one sample that was sequenced in a study of T cell clones after liver transplantation. Profiling relied on immunoSEQ multiplex PCR, and the TCRdb table lists in-frame clones only, not all of them. The table has under 55,000 clones, around 85% seen once. The sequences come from CD8+ T cells from blood, collected 12 months after liver transplant. These receptors were taken from a human patient who received a liver transplant. These T cells may partly come from the graft donor.

The chain employs TRBV7-6 and TRBJ2-7, with a possible D match to TRBD1 (5 bases). Germline V CDR1 and CDR2: SGHVS, FNYEAQ. The CDR3 has 12 residues. V lost 4 bases and J lost 9, with 13 bases in between. The CDR3 bases are TGTGCCAGCAGCTCACCGGACACAGGGCAGTACTTC. The encoded protein is CASSSPDTGQYF.

CDR3 bases: TGTGCCAGCAGTTTCTCTCAAAAGGGGGTCGAGCAGTACTTC. It codes for CASSFSQKGVEQYF. The chain combines TRBV28 with TRBJ2-7; TRBD1 might be the D (6 bases). The germline gives CDR1 MDHEN, CDR2 SYDVKM. The CDR3 consists of 14 residues. V lost 3 bases to trimming and J lost 6 bases, with 15 bases between them.

The chain couples TRBV9 to TRBJ2-3; TRBD2 agrees at 8 bases. CDR1 and CDR2 from the germline V gene are SGDLS and YYNGEE. The CDR3 is made up of 15 amino acids. The trim removed 0 bases at V and 6 bases at J, leaving 6 bases unmatched. The CDR3 sequence: CASSVEGSGKDTQYF. CDR3 bases: TGTGCCAGCAGCGTAGAAGGTAGCGGGAAGGATACGCAGTATTTT.

J is TRBJ2-2 and V is TRBV4-2, with 11 positions matching TRBD2. The CDR3 is made up of 18 amino acids. Germline values: CDR1 LGHNA, CDR2 YNFKEQ. Trimming took 4 bases from V and 1 from J; bases not matched to a gene: 8. The CDR3 coding sequence is TGTGCCAGCAGCCCGTCGGGACTAGCGGACCTGAACACCGGGGAGCTGTTTTTT. As protein: CASSPSGLADLNTGELFF.

V and J are TRBV7-6 and TRBJ1-5, with D unresolved. The germline V gene encodes CDR1 SGHVS and CDR2 FNYEAQ. V was trimmed by 1 base and J by 7 bases, leaving 8 bases between them. The CDR3 is 13 residues long. This CDR3 is CASSLGLVQPQHF. The CDR3 nucleotides are TGTGCCAGCAGCTTAGGTTTAGTCCAGCCCCAGCATTTT.

The chain combines TRBV7-9 with TRBJ2-7; 7 nucleotides line up with TRBD2. The CDR3 covers 17 residues. Germline CDR1 SEHNR, CDR2 FQNEAQ (reference sequence). V lost 1 base, J lost 0 bases, and 9 bases stayed unmatched. In nucleotides, the CDR3 is TGTGCCAGCAGCTTAGGCGGGAGCGGGGTCCCCTCCTACGAGCAGTACTTC. Its translation: CASSLGGSGVPSYEQYF. Filled out from reference TRBV7-9 and TRBJ2-7, the complete variable domain reads DTGVSQNPRHKITKRGQNVTFRCDPISEHNRLYWYRQTLGQGPEFLTYFQNEAQLEKSRLLSDRFSAERPKGSFSTLEIQRTEQGDSAMYLCASSLGGSGVPSYEQYFGPGTRLTVT.

The chain's CDR3 is CASSEWVGEPRYGYTF. In DNA form, the CDR3 reads TGTGCCAGCAGTGAATGGGTGGGGGAGCCTCGGTATGGCTACACCTTC. V and J are TRBV2 and TRBJ1-2, with a weak D call TRBD1 (5 bases). Germline V gene data show CDR1 as SNHLY and CDR2 as FYNNEI. The V end lost 2 bases, the J end lost 5 bases, and 18 bases lay between the germline ends. This CDR3 is 16 amino acids long.

The chain carries TRBV28 and TRBJ1-5, with unresolved D. CDR1 is MDHEN, CDR2 SYDVKM, per germline. V dropped 4 bases and J dropped 5 bases, with 18 bases sitting between them. CDR3 length: 16 amino acids. The CDR3 reads CASSSRPGRWDQPQHF. CDR3 bases: TGTGCCAGCAGTTCCCGCCCCGGGAGGTGGGATCAGCCCCAGCATTTT.

The chain uses TRBV29-1 and TRBJ1-2, with D uncertain. This CDR3 region has 13 residues. The germline V gene encodes CDR1 SQVTM and CDR2 ANQGSEA. The V gene lost 5 bases and the J gene lost 4 bases, with 14 bases spanning the gap. The CDR3 bases are TGCAGCGTTCCGGGGAAAGACATCTATGGCTACACCTTC. It specifies CSVPGKDIYGYTF.

The chain recombines TRBV27 with TRBJ1-1, with a weak D call TRBD1 (5 bases). V was cut by 6 bases and J by 2 bases, with 10 bases left in between. This CDR3 region has 13 residues. CDR1 and CDR2 from the germline V gene are MNHEY and SMNVEV (reference sequence). The CDR3 loop reads CASSPGPNTEAFF. Here the CDR3 DNA reads TGTGCCAGCAGCCCGGGGCCAAACACTGAAGCTTTCTTT.